This T cell receptor (beta chain) was captured by sequencing in a study of T cell changes during pregnancy in multiple sclerosis. Deletions cut 4 bases from V and 9 bases from J, with 19 bases between. The CDR3 totals 15 residues. Germline assignment: CDR1 MGHRA and CDR2 YSYEKL. The repertoire was sequenced with immunoSEQ multiplex PCR; TCRdb's copy has only in-frame clones and lacks some. Of fewer than 80,000 clones listed, 91% are singletons. The clonotype originates from a female donor in good health, enrolled as a control in a pregnancy study. The material was CD4+ T cells from peripheral blood mononuclear cells, obtained in the third trimester of pregnancy. The V and J genes are TRBV4-1 and TRBJ2-1, with D possibly TRBD2 on 5 matching bases. The CDR3 reads CASSRGLSSYSEQFF. The CDR3 nucleotides read TGCGCCAGCAGCCGCGGGTTATCGAGCTATAGTGAGCAGTTCTTC.